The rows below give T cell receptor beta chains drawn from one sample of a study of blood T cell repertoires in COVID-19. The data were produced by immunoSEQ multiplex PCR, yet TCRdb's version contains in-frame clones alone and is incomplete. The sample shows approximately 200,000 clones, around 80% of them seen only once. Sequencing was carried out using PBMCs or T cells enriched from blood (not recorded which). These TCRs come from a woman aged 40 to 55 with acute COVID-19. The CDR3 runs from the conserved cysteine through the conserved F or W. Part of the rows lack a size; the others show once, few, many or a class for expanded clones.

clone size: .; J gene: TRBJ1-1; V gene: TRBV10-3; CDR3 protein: CAINPGAQTGEAFF
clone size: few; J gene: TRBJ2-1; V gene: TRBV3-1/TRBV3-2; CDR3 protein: CASSHTSGGPNNEQFF
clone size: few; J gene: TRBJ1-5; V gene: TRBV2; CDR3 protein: CASSSVFGSNQPQHF
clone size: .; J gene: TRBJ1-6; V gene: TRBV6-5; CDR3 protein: CASSSQQFNSPLHF
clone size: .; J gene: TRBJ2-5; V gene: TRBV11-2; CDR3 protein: CASSLATGFSETQYF
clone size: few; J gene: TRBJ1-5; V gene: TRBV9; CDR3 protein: CASSVETGQPQHF
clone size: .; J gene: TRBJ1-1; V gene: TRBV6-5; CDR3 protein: CASAQENTEAFF
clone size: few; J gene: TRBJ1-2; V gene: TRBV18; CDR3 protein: CASSPGGENYGYTF
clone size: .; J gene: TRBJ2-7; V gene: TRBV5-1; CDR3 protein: CASSLLQGPYEQYF
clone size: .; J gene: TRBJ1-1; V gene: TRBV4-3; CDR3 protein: CASTRDRRNTEAFF